The present entry profiles one T cell receptor (beta chain) with its context. The germline V gene has CDR1 SNHLY and CDR2 FYNNEI. This CDR3 has 14 amino acids. V was cut by 4 bases and J by 2 bases, with 11 bases left in between. This specimen belongs to a study of T cell changes during pregnancy in multiple sclerosis. The table came from immunoSEQ multiplex PCR; TCRdb's copy has only in-frame clones and leaves some out. The data contain 60,000 to 75,000 clones, around 90% of them singletons. The sample in question was peripheral blood, obtained in the third trimester of pregnancy. The chain carries TRBV2 and TRBJ1-1, with D possibly TRBD1 on 5 matching bases. This clonotype was sampled from a female donor with multiple sclerosis, enrolled in a pregnancy study. The CDR3 reads CASSVGEGNTEAFF. The CDR3 coding sequence is TGTGCCAGCAGTGTGGGGGAGGGAAACACTGAAGCTTTCTTT.